This entry lists 5 T cell receptor beta chains sequenced from one sample in a study of T-cell memory formation after mild COVID-19. TCRdb passed the 5' RACE reads through MiXCR, listing each CDR3 protein once. The data hold hundreds of thousands of distinct CDR3 sequences, with roughly 17% observed a single time. The sample comprised PBMCs or a T cell subset sorted from them (not recorded which). These receptors were obtained from an adult woman who had mild COVID-19 (a few samples of this study predate the infection). Cell type and time point are not known.

This chain links TRBV9 with TRBJ2-5, with TRBD1 identical over 7 bases. The junction had 5 bases not matched to a gene; V was cut back by 3 bases and J by 0 bases. Germline loops: CDR1 SGDLS, CDR2 YYNGEE. The CDR3 consists of 15 residues. The CDR3 loop is CASSAQDRYQETQYF. CDR3 nucleotides: TGTGCCAGCAGCGCTCAGGACAGGTACCAAGAGACCCAGTACTTC. The full variable domain, in which reference TRBV9 and TRBJ2-5 provide the parts outside the CDR3, is DSGVTQTPKHLITATGQRVTLRCSPRSGDLSVYWYQQSLDQGLQFLIQYYNGEERAKGNILERFSAQQFPDLHSELNLSSLELGDSALYFCASSAQDRYQETQYFGPGTRLLVL.

The chain joins TRBV18 to TRBJ1-3, with D hard to call. V lost 3 bases and J lost 0, with 12 bases in between. The CDR3 is made up of 16 amino acids. The V gene's germline CDR1 is KGHSH and CDR2 LQKENI. This chain's CDR3 is CASSPGREFSGNTIYF. Here the CDR3 DNA reads TGTGCCAGCTCACCCGGCCGGGAGTTCTCTGGAAACACCATATATTTT. The full variable domain, completed using reference TRBV18 and TRBJ1-3, is NAGVMQNPRHLVRRRGQEARLRCSPMKGHSHVYWYRQLPEEGLKFMVYLQKENIIDESGMPKERFSAEFPKEGPSILRIQQVVRGDSAAYFCASSPGREFSGNTIYFGEGSWLTVV.

J is TRBJ2-1 and V is TRBV19; D unclear. Trimming cost V 5 bases and J 8 bases, with 10 bases left between them. The germline V gene encodes CDR1 LNHDA and CDR2 SQIVND (reference sequence). The length of the CDR3 is 12 residues. CDR3: CASSPRDYEQFF. The DNA of the CDR3 is TGTGCCAGTAGTCCTCGAGACTATGAGCAGTTCTTC.

The chain employs TRBV4-1 and TRBJ1-1; D might be TRBD1 (5 bases). Trimming took 1 base from V and 0 from J, leaving 9 bases between them. Germline assignment: CDR1 MGHRA and CDR2 YSYEKL. This CDR3 has 15 residues. CDR3 amino acids: CASSQVRDLNTEAFF. CDR3 nucleotides: TGCGCCAGCAGCCAAGTTCGGGACCTGAACACTGAAGCTTTCTTT.

In this sample, this clonotype turned up a few times. The chain recombines TRBV6-5 with TRBJ2-7; 7 bases fit TRBD2. The CDR3 loop spans 15 amino acids. V shed 0 bases and J 2 bases; nucleotides not matched to a gene: 4. Per germline, CDR1 MNHEY and CDR2 SVGAGI. CDR3 DNA: TGTGCCAGCAGTTACTCTAGAGCGGGGACCTACGAGCAGTACTTC. Residues: CASSYSRAGTYEQYF.